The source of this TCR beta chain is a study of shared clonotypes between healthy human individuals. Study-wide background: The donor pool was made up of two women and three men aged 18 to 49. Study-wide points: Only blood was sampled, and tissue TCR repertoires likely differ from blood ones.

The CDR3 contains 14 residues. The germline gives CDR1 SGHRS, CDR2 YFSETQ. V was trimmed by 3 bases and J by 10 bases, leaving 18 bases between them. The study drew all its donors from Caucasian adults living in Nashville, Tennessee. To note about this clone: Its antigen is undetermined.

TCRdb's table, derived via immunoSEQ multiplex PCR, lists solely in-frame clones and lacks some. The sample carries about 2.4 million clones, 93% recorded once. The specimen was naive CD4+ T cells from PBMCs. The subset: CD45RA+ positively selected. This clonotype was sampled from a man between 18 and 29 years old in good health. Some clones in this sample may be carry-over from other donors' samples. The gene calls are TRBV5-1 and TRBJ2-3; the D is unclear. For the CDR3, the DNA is TGCGCCAGCAGCTCCGAGGACGCCGGATTGGCGCAGTATTTT. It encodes CASSSEDAGLAQYF. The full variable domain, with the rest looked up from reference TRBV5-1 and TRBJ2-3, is KAGVTQTPRYLIKTRGQQVTLSCSPISGHRSVSWYQQTPGQGLQFLFEYFSETQRNKGNFPGRFSGRQFSNSRSEMNVSTLELGDSALYLCASSSEDAGLAQYFGPGTRLTVL.